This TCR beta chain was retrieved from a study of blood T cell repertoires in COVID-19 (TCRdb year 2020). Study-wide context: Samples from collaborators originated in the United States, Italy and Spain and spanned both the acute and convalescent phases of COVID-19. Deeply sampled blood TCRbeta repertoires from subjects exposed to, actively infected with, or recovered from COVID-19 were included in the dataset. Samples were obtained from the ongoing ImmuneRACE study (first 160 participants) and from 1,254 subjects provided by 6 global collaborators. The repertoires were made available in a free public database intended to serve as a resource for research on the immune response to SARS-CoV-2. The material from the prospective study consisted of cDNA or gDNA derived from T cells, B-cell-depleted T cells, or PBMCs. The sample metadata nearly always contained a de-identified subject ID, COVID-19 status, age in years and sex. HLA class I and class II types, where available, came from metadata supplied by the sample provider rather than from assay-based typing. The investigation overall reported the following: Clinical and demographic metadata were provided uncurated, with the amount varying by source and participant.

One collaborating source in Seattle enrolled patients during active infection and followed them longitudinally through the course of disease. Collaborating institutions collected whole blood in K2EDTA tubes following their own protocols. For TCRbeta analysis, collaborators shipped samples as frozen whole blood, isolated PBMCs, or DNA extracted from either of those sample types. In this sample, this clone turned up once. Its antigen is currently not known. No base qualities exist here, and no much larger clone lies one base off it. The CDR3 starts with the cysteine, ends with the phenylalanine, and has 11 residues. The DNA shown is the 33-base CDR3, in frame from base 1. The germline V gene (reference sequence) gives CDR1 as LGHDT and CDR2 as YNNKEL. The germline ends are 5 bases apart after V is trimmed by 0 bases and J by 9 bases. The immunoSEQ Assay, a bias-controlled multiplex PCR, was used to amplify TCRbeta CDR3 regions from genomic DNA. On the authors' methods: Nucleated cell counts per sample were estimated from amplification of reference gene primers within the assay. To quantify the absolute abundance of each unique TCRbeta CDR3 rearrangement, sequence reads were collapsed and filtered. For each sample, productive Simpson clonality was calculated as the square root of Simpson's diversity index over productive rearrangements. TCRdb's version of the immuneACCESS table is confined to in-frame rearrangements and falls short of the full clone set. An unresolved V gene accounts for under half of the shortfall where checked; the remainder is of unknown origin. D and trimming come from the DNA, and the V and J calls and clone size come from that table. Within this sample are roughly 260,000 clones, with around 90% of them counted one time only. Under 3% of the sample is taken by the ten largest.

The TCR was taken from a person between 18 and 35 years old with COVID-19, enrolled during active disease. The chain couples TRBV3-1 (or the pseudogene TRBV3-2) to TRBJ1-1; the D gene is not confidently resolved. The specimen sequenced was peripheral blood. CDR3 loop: CASSQDGQAFF. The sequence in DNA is TGTGCCAGCAGCCAAGATGGGCAAGCTTTCTTT.